The 4 T cell receptor beta chains given below trace back to one sample, sequenced in a study of blood T cell repertoires in COVID-19. Libraries were prepared by immunoSEQ multiplex PCR; TCRdb keeps only in-frame clonotypes and omits some of them. The table shows about 85,000 clones, with approximately 88% occurring only once. Specimen: peripheral blood. The origin of the receptors is a man aged 60 to 69 with acute or convalescent COVID-19.

The V call is TRBV6-1, the J call TRBJ1-2; tentative D call: TRBD1 (6 bases). CDR1 and CDR2 (germline): MNHNS, SASEGT. The CDR3 runs to 15 residues. The V end was cut by 3 bases, the J end by 8 bases, with 19 bases between. CDR3: CASSDVDRSSLGYTF. The CDR3 DNA is TGTGCCAGCAGTGACGTCGACAGGTCATCCTTGGGCTACACCTTC.

The chain couples TRBV10-3 to TRBJ1-1; unclear D gene. The CDR3 is 12 amino acids. Germline assignment: CDR1 ENHRY and CDR2 SYGVKD. Trimming cost V 6 bases and J 1 base, with 6 bases left between them. The CDR3 loop is CAIRTTNTEAFF. The CDR3 DNA reads as TGTGCCATCAGAACAACGAACACTGAAGCTTTCTTT.

This clone was seen just once. The chain employs TRBV6-5 and TRBJ1-2, with D maybe TRBD1 (5 bases). This CDR3 contains 15 residues. Germline V CDR1 and CDR2: MNHEY, SVGAGI. V lost 4 bases, J lost 2 bases, and 14 bases lay in between. The CDR3 reads CASSSDGRANYGYTF. DNA of the CDR3: TGTGCCAGCAGTTCTGATGGCAGGGCCAACTATGGCTACACCTTC.

The chain has TRBV6-5 and TRBJ1-1, with D uncertain. The germline V gene encodes CDR1 MNHEY and CDR2 SVGAGI. The CDR3 is made up of 14 amino acids. Trimming removed 10 bases at V and 1 base at J, with 16 bases between. CDR3 protein: CATSPRPGNTEAFF. CDR3 DNA: TGTGCCACCTCCCCACGTCCGGGGAACACTGAAGCTTTCTTT.